This record looks at one T cell receptor beta chain sequence and its context. This sample is part of a study of T cell responses to AZD1222 COVID-19 vaccine. The ends were cut back, 1 base at V and 4 bases at J, with 19 bases in the middle. The CDR3 loop spans 18 amino acids. Looked up from germline, CDR1 is SGHTA and CDR2 is FQGNSA. Clones were read by immunoSEQ multiplex PCR, and TCRdb kept only the in-frame ones, dropping some. The sample records 150,000 to 200,000 clones, 70% to 90% being singletons. Sequenced material: peripheral blood, taken 28 days after the second AZD1222 dose. The sequence was obtained from an adult who received the AZD1222 COVID-19 vaccine. The chain combines TRBV7-2 with TRBJ2-2, with D possibly matching TRBD2 (7 bases). CDR3 protein: CASSLGLLGGAFTGELFF. DNA of the CDR3: TGTGCCAGCAGCTTAGGGTTATTAGGGGGGGCGTTCACCGGGGAGCTGTTTTTT.